This T cell receptor (beta chain) was recovered during a study of blood T cells in healthy people across ages. Overall study findings and caveats: There was a strong correlation between TCR beta diversity and naive T cell percentage.

Sample-barcoded 5' priming and a J-beta primer mix drove a second PCR of roughly 6 to 12 cycles. TCRdb analysed the 5' RACE reads with MiXCR anew, one entry per CDR3 protein. The table includes over 1,200,000 distinct CDR3 sequences, roughly 60% detected once. The authors isolated at least 6.5 million PBMCs per sample. A few counts support this clonotype. The antigen remains undetermined. Germline V gene sequence: CDR1 MNHEY, CDR2 SMNVEV (reference sequence). This CDR3 spans 13 amino acids. V dropped 3 bases and J dropped 1 base, with 7 bases sitting between them. This clonotype was obtained from a young man in good health. Sequencing was performed on blood. This chain links TRBV27 with TRBJ2-7, with D unclear. This chain's CDR3 is CASSFGHSYEQYF. In nucleotides, the CDR3 is TGTGCCAGCAGTTTCGGCCATTCCTACGAGCAGTACTTC.